This entry lists 19 T cell receptor beta chains sequenced from one sample in a study of cytomegalovirus exposure and HLA in healthy donors. PCR used 60 Vbeta primers and 13 Jbeta primers. Clones were sequenced by immunoSEQ multiplex PCR, and TCRdb holds only the in-frame ones, with some missing. The sample holds roughly 140,000 clones; about 82% are singletons and the top ten take around 3.7%. Sequenced: PBMCs. These receptors all stem from a male donor in good health and CMV-seronegative.

The chain couples TRBV4-3 to TRBJ1-2; 7 bases are shared with TRBD1. With V trimmed by 0 bases and J by 3 bases, 1 base remained unmatched. CDR1 and CDR2 from the germline V gene are LGHNA and YSLEER. The CDR3 extends over 14 amino acids. The CDR3 DNA reads as TGCGCCAGCAGCCAAGAAACAGGGGACTATGGCTACACCTTC. It is translated as CASSQETGDYGYTF.

CDR3 sequence: CASSLDFYTGYTF. CDR3 coding DNA: TGTGCCAGCAGCTTGGACTTCTATACTGGCTACACCTTC. The rearrangement joins TRBV5-4 to TRBJ1-2; D gene unclear. The V gene's germline CDR1 is SGHNT and CDR2 YYREEE (reference sequence). This CDR3 region has 13 residues. The V end lost 0 bases, the J end lost 7 bases, and 10 bases lay between the germline ends. The full variable domain, in which reference TRBV5-4 and TRBJ1-2 provide the parts outside the CDR3, is ETGVTQSPTHLIKTRGQQVTLRCSSQSGHNTVSWYQQALGQGPQFIFQYYREEENGRGNFPPRFSGLQFPNYSSELNVNALELDDSALYLCASSLDFYTGYTFGSGTRLTVV.

The V gene is TRBV28, the J gene TRBJ2-7, with 11 bases that match TRBD1. This CDR3 comprises 13 residues. From germline, CDR1 is MDHEN and CDR2 SYDVKM. After removal of 9 bases from V and 11 bases from J, the junction contained 12 bases not matched to a gene. The CDR3 DNA is TGTGCCAGTCGGACAGGGGGCGATTTTAGAAAGTACTTC. As protein: CASRTGGDFRKYF.

V gene TRBV12-5 combines with J gene TRBJ2-7; no reliable D call. There are 13 residues in the CDR3. Germline values: CDR1 LGHNT, CDR2 FRNRAP. V lost 3 bases and J lost 2, with 8 bases in between. The CDR3 loop is CASGFSQAYEQYF. CDR3 nucleotide sequence: TGTGCTAGTGGTTTTAGTCAGGCCTACGAGCAGTACTTC.

In this sample, this clone turned up once. The chain employs TRBV7-3 and TRBJ1-1, with 8 positions matching TRBD1. Germline V gene lookup returns CDR1 SGHTA and CDR2 FQGTGA. This CDR3 has 14 amino acids. Unmatched junction bases numbered 5, after V lost 3 bases and J lost 5 bases. In DNA form, the CDR3 reads TGTGCCAGCAGCTTCACAGGGGGTAGAACTGAAGCTTTCTTT. It codes for CASSFTGGRTEAFF.

The chain carries TRBV4-1 and TRBJ2-3, with D possibly being TRBD2 (5 bases). With 0 bases removed from V and 3 bases from J, the gap between germline ends came to 13 bases. CDR1 and CDR2 from the germline V gene are MGHRA and YSYEKL. CDR3 length: 16 residues. CDR3 nucleotide sequence: TGCGCCAGCAGCCAAGAATCCGGGATTTGGACAGATACGCAGTATTTT. It specifies CASSQESGIWTDTQYF.

In the case of this clone: The junction departs from germline at one end; a sequencing error may be responsible. V usage is TRBV7-9 and J usage is TRBJ1-3; tentatively, D is TRBD1 (6 bases). This CDR3 is built from 16 residues. CDR1 SEHNR and CDR2 FQNEAQ come from the germline V gene (reference sequence). The CDR3 nucleotides are TGTTCCAGCAGCTTAGGCGTGGGGGCGGCTGGAAACACCATATATTTT. The encoded protein is CSSSLGVGAAGNTIYF.

The DNA of the CDR3 is TGTGCCAGCAGCCTTTCGAGACTAGCGGGAGTATCCTACGAGCAGTACTTC. Translating it yields CASSLSRLAGVSYEQYF. The chain links TRBV5-4 to TRBJ2-5; TRBD2 matches at 12 bases. The end of the DNA is better explained by TRBJ2-7, so the J call may be wrong. The CDR3 is made up of 17 amino acids. Germline lookup yields CDR1 SGHNT and CDR2 YYREEE (reference sequence).

This chain joins TRBV6-6 and TRBJ1-1; the D gene is possibly TRBD1 (6 bases). The CDR3 consists of 14 residues. Trimming pared 2 bases from V and 3 bases from J, leaving 10 bases between. CDR1 is MNHNY, CDR2 SVGAGI, per germline (reference sequence). The CDR3 DNA sequence: TGTGCCAGCAGTTACCCCTACAGGGACACTGAAGCTTTCTTT. This encodes CASSYPYRDTEAFF.

The rearrangement joins TRBV27 to TRBJ2-3; tentative D call: TRBD1 (6 bases). Trimming took off 2 bases at V and 1 base at J, with 10 bases between the two ends. The V gene's germline CDR1 is MNHEY and CDR2 SMNVEV (reference sequence). The CDR3 covers 15 residues. CDR3 sequence (DNA): TGTGCCAGCAGTTTACGGAAGGGGGGCACAGATACGCAGTATTTT. It codes for CASSLRKGGTDTQYF.

This clone was seen only once. The chain recombines TRBV2 with TRBJ2-5; weak D call: TRBD2 (5 bases). There are 13 residues in the CDR3. CDR1 SNHLY and CDR2 FYNNEI come from the germline V gene. V gave up 4 bases and J gave up 3 bases, with 9 bases separating them. The CDR3 DNA reads as TGTGCCAGCAGTGCCGGGATCAAAGAGACCCAGTACTTC. Protein product: CASSAGIKETQYF.

The V call is TRBV7-2, the J call TRBJ1-4; 8 nucleotides match TRBD1. Germline-derived CDR1 and CDR2 are SGHTA and FQGNSA. There are 14 residues in the CDR3. V trimming: 5 bases; J trimming: 8 bases; junction bases outside the gene matches: 7. CDR3 in amino acids: CASSRDRQQEKLFF. CDR3 DNA: TGTGCCAGCAGCCGGGACAGGCAACAGGAAAAACTGTTTTTT.

This clone was picked up a small number of times. The J gene is TRBJ2-7, the V gene TRBV5-5, with TRBD2 matching over 11 bases. CDR3 length equals 15 residues. The V gene's germline CDR1 is SGHKS and CDR2 YYEKEE (reference sequence). J lost 4 bases, V lost 4 bases, and 7 bases had no gene match. CDR3 in DNA: TGTGCCAGCAGCCACCTCGGGACTAGCGGTTACGAGCAGTACTTC. This gives the protein CASSHLGTSGYEQYF.

This rearrangement joins TRBV7-3 to TRBJ2-1; 12 bases align to TRBD2. The V and J ends lost 5 bases and 6 bases, in that order; junction bases with no gene match: 8. This CDR3 spans 16 amino acids. Germline V gene lookup returns CDR1 SGHTA and CDR2 FQGTGA. CDR3 region: CASSPTTSGGSNEQFF. DNA of the CDR3: TGTGCCAGCAGCCCGACGACTAGCGGGGGAAGCAATGAGCAGTTCTTC.

This clone was picked up one time. The sample holds other DNA sequences that translate to the same CDR3. The V call is TRBV11-3, the J call TRBJ2-1; 7 bases match TRBD2. Germline lookup yields CDR1 SGHNT and CDR2 YENEEA. This CDR3 is 15 amino acids long. V lost 3 bases and J lost 2; bases outside the gene matches: 4. The CDR3 sequence is CASSLGGSAYNEQFF. The CDR3 DNA is TGTGCCAGCAGCTTGGGCGGGAGCGCCTACAATGAGCAGTTCTTC.

This chain uses TRBV6-1 with TRBJ2-7, with TRBD2 matching over 12 bases. This CDR3 is 15 amino acids long. The germline gives CDR1 MNHNS, CDR2 SASEGT. The V and J ends lost 6 bases and 5 bases, in that order; junction bases with no gene match: 8. The CDR3 region has the DNA TGTGCCAGCAGGGAAAGACTAGCGGGGGACCACGAGCAGTACTTC. Protein sequence: CASRERLAGDHEQYF.

The sample holds a few counts of this clone. The V gene is TRBV5-1, the J gene TRBJ2-7; TRBD2 might be the D (5 bases). Germline lookup yields CDR1 SGHRS and CDR2 YFSETQ. The CDR3 extends over 18 amino acids. V shed 0 bases and J shed 3 bases, with 22 bases lying between them. This CDR3 reads CASSLARGPSGSVYEQYF. The DNA of the CDR3 is TGCGCCAGCAGCTTGGCACGCGGGCCTTCTGGTTCGGTCTACGAGCAGTACTTC.

V and J are TRBV7-9 and TRBJ2-1, with a possible D match to TRBD1 (6 bases). In germline, CDR1 is SEHNR, CDR2 FQNEAQ (reference sequence). This CDR3 region has 15 residues. V lost 1 base to trimming and J lost 4 bases, with 11 bases between them. CDR3: CASSLVGQFYNEQFF. CDR3 nucleotide sequence: TGTGCCAGCAGCTTAGTTGGACAGTTTTACAATGAGCAGTTCTTC.

The chain links TRBV2 to TRBJ1-4, with 11 positions matching TRBD1. Germline-derived CDR1 and CDR2 are SNHLY and FYNNEI. Losses at the gene ends were 5 bases for V and 1 base for J; bases not matched to a gene: 3. The length of the CDR3 is 16 residues. CDR3 protein: CASSYGTGGTNEKLFF. The CDR3 nucleotides read TGTGCCAGCAGTTACGGGACAGGGGGAACTAATGAAAAACTGTTTTTT.